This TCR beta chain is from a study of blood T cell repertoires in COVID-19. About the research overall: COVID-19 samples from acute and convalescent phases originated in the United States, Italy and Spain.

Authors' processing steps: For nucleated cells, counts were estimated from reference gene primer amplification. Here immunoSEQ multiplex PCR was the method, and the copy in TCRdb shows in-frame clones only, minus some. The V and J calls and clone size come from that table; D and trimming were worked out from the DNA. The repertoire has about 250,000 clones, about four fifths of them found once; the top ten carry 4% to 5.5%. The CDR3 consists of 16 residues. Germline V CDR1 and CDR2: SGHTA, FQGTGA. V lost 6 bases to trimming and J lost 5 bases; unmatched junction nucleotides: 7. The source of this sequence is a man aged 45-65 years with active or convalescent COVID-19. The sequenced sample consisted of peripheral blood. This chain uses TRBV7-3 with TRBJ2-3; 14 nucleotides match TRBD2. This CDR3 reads CASRGLAGGLGDTQYF. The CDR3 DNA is TGTGCCAGCAGAGGACTAGCGGGGGGCTTGGGAGATACGCAGTATTTT. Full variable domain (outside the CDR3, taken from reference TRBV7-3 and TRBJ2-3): GAGVSQTPSNKVTEKGKYVELRCDPISGHTALYWYRQSLGQGPEFLIYFQGTGAADDSGLPNDRFFAVRPEGSVSTLKIQRTERGDSAVYLCASRGLAGGLGDTQYFGPGTRLTVL.